This T cell receptor beta chain was profiled in a study of read filtering for tumor transcriptome and immune sequencing. The library was built from roughly 400 ng RNA with molecular barcoded adaptors for alpha/delta and beta/gamma chains. From the reads, TCRdb called clonotypes with MiXCR, one entry per CDR3 protein. This table holds about 39,000 distinct CDR3 sequences, 14% found once. Bone marrow was sampled from every patient at the time of active disease. The CDR3 totals 15 residues. Per germline, CDR1 SEHNR and CDR2 FQNEAQ (reference sequence). Trimming took 5 bases from V and 5 from J, leaving 16 bases between them. This clonotype was found many times.

V usage is TRBV7-9 and J usage is TRBJ2-1; D is perhaps TRBD1 (6 bases). The sample consisted of a population of CD138-negative cells sorted from bone marrow. The sequence was obtained from a donor aged 40 or older with multiple myeloma. CDR3 nucleotide sequence: TGTGCCAGCAGCGCCAAGGGGGACCAAAACAATGAGCAGTTCTTC. It specifies CASSAKGDQNNEQFF.